This TCR beta chain was captured in a study of blood T cell repertoires in COVID-19. Study-level background: Samples taken during acute and convalescent COVID-19 were collected in the United States, Italy and Spain. T cells, B-cell-depleted T cells, or PBMCs provided the cDNA or gDNA that served as material.

J lost 6 bases, V lost 6 bases, and 17 bases had no gene match. Per germline, CDR1 SGHRS and CDR2 YFSETQ. This CDR3 is 16 amino acids long. Study processing details: Using reference gene primer amplification, nucleated cell counts were estimated. Using immunoSEQ multiplex PCR, the repertoire was profiled, and TCRdb retains in-frame clones only, with some absent. The V and J calls and clone size were taken over from that table, and D and trimming were inferred from the DNA. The repertoire holds roughly 380,000 clones, with approximately 77% as singletons. What was sequenced was peripheral blood. The chain joins TRBV5-1 to TRBJ2-7; 8 bases fit TRBD2. The receptor's source is a human donor with acute or convalescent COVID-19. The donor label of this sample is uncertain. The CDR3, as DNA: TGCGCCAGCACAGAAGCGACCGGACTAGCTAGCGGCGAGCAGTACTTC. The encoded protein is CASTEATGLASGEQYF.